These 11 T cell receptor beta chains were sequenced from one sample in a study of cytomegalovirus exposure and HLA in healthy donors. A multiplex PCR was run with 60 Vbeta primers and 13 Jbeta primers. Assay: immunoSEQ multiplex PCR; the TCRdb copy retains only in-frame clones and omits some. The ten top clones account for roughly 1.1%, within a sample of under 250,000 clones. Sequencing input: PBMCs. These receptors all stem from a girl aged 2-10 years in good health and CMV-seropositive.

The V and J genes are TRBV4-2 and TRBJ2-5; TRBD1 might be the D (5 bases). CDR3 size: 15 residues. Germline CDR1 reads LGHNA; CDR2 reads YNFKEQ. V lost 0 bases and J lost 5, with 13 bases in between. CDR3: CASSQDRGLSETQYF. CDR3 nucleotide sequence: TGTGCCAGCAGCCAAGATAGGGGCCTCTCCGAGACCCAGTACTTC.

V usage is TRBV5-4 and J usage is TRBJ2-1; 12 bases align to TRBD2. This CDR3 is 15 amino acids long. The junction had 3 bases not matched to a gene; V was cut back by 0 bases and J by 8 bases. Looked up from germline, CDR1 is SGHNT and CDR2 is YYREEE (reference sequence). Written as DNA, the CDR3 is TGTGCCAGCAGCTTGGTGACTAGCGGGAGCCATGAGCAGTTCTTC. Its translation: CASSLVTSGSHEQFF.

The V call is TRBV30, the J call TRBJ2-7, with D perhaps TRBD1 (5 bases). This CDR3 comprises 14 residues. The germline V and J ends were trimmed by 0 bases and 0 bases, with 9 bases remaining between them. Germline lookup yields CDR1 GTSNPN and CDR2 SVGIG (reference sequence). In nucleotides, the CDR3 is TGTGCCTGGAGTGTTTGGGGCACCTCCTACGAGCAGTACTTC. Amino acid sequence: CAWSVWGTSYEQYF. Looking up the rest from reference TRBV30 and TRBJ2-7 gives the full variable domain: SQTIHQWPATLVQPVGSPLSLECTVEGTSNPNLYWYRQAAGRGLQLLFYSVGIGQISSEVPQNLSASRPQDRQFILSSKKLLLSDSGFYLCAWSVWGTSYEQYFGPGTRLTVT.

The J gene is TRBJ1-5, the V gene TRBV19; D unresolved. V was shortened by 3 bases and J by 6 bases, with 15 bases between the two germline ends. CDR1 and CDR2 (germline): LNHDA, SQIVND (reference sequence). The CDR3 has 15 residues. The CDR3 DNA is TGTGCCAGTAGTATTCTGGCCGTAGAGGGTCAGCCCCAGCATTTT. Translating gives CASSILAVEGQPQHF.

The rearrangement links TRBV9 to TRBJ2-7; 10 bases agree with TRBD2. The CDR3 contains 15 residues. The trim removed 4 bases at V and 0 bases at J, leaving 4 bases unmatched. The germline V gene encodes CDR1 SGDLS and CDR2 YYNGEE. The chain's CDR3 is CASSLASGSSYEQYF. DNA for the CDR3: TGTGCCAGCAGCTTGGCTAGCGGGAGCTCCTACGAGCAGTACTTC.

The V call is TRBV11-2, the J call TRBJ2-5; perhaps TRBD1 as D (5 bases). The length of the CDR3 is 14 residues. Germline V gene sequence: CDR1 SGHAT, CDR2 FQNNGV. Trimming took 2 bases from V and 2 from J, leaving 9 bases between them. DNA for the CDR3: TGTGCCAGCAGCTTAAGGGGTTATCAAGAGACCCAGTACTTC. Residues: CASSLRGYQETQYF.

The CDR3 DNA reads as TGTGCCAGCAGTGGACAACAGGGGAACACTGAAGCTTTCTTT. Its translation is CASSGQQGNTEAFF. This chain joins TRBV27 and TRBJ1-1; weak D call: TRBD1 (6 bases). Per germline, CDR1 MNHEY and CDR2 SMNVEV (reference sequence). V was clipped by 5 bases and J by 1 base, with 11 bases between them. CDR3 length: 14 amino acids.

This CDR3 is CATSGRDRSLQETQYF. The CDR3 DNA is TGTGCCACCAGCGGACGGGACAGGAGTCTCCAAGAGACCCAGTACTTC. The chain joins TRBV15 to TRBJ2-5; TRBD1 agrees at 8 bases. This CDR3 contains 16 residues. The germline gives CDR1 LNHNV, CDR2 YYDKDF (reference sequence). J lost 1 base, V lost 5 bases, and 9 bases had no gene match.

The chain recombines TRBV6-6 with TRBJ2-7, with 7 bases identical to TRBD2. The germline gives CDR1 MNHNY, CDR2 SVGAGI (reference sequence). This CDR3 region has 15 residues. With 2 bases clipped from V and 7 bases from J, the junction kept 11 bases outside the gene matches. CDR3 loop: CASSYRPGQGGEQYF. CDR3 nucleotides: TGTGCCAGCAGTTACAGACCGGGCCAGGGAGGGGAGCAGTACTTC.

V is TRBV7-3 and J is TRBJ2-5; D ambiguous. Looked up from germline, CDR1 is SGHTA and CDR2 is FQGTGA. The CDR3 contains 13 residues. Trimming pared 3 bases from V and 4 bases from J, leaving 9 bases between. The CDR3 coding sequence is TGTGCCAGCAGCTTGTCTTCAGGAGAGACCCAGTACTTC. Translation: CASSLSSGETQYF.

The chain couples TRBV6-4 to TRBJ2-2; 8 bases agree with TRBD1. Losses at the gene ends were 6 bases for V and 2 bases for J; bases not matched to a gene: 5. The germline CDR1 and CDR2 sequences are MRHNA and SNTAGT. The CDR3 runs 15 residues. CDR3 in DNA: TGTGCCAGCAGCGAACAGGGGGATAACACCGGGGAGCTGTTTTTT. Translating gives CASSEQGDNTGELFF.